This TCR beta chain was sequenced for a study of shared clonotypes between healthy human individuals. Repertoires were generated with immunoSEQ multiplex PCR, while TCRdb's copy carries only in-frame clones and drops some. The sample contains fewer than 350,000 clones, around 87% of which appear only once. V lost 0 bases and J lost 1; bases outside the gene matches: 6. The length of the CDR3 is 16 residues. Per the germline V gene, CDR1 is SGHNT and CDR2 is YYREEE (reference sequence). The sequence came from a man in his late teens or twenties in good health. The V call is TRBV5-4, the J call TRBJ2-7; 8 bases fit TRBD2. The source material was memory CD8+ T cells sorted from blood. The subset: CD45RO+ cells pooled with CCR7-negative TemRA cells. For the CDR3, the DNA is TGTGCCAGCAGCTTGGATCTAGCGGGTAATTCCTACGAGCAGTACTTC. Encoded protein: CASSLDLAGNSYEQYF.